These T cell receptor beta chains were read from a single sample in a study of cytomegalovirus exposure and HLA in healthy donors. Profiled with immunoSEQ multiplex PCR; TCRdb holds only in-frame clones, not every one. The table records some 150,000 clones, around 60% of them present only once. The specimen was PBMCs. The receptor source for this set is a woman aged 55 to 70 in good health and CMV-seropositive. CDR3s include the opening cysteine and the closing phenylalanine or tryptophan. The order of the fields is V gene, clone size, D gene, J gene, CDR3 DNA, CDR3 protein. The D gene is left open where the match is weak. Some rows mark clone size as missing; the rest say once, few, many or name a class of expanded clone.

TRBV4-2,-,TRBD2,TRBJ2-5,TGTGCCAGCAGCCAGCGCGGGACTAGCGGGGCCCAAGAGACCCAGTACTTC,CASSQRGTSGAQETQYF
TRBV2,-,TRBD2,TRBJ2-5,TGTGCCAGCTGGGACTCCCGGGGGGGTTACCAAGAGACCCAGTACTTC,CASWDSRGGYQETQYF
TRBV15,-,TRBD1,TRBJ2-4,TGTGCCACCAGCAGACCTACTTCACAGGGGGTCTTTCAGTACTTC,CATSRPTSQGVFQYF
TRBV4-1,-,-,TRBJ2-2,TGCGCCAGCAGCTCAGGGTACACCGGGGAGCTGTTTTTT,CASSSGYTGELFF
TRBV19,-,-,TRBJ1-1,TGTGCCACCCATACCAGGGGTTCCACTGAAGCTTTCTTT,CATHTRGSTEAFF
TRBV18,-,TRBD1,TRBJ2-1,TGTGCCAGCTCACCAGGGGACAGGGTTGTTGAAGATGAGCAGTTCTTC,CASSPGDRVVEDEQFF
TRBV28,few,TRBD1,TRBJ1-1,TGTGCCAGCAGTTTCCCGACAGGGAGATACACTGAAGCTTTCTTT,CASSFPTGRYTEAFF
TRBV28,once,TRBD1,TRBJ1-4,TGTGCCAGCAGTTTACGGAGGGACAGGGGTGGTGAAAAACTGTTTTTT,CASSLRRDRGGEKLFF
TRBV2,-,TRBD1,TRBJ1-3,TGTGCCAGCAGAGGGATTAGGACAGGGGAGACCTGGACCGTTCTCATTGGAAACACCATATATTTT,CASRGIRTGETWTVLIGNTIYF
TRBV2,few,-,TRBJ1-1,TGTGCCAGCAGTGAATCTATTCGCAGGGAGAACACTGAAGCTTTCTTT,CASSESIRRENTEAFF
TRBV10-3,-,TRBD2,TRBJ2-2,TGTGCCGCCTTAGCGGGAGGCGCGAACACCGGGGAGCTGTTTTTT,CAALAGGANTGELFF
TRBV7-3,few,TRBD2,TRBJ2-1,TGTGCCAGCAGCCACTCCGGGACTAGCGGGATCTACAATGAGCAGTTCTTC,CASSHSGTSGIYNEQFF
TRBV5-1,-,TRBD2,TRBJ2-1,TGCGCCAGCAGCTTGGCGCCGCATGGGGGGGACAATGAGCAGTTCTTC,CASSLAPHGGDNEQFF
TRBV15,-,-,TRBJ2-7,TGTGCCACCAGCAGAGATCGGGGGACCTACGAGCAGTACTTC,CATSRDRGTYEQYF
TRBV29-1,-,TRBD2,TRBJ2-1,TGCAGCGTTGAAGATCCCGGGCGGGAGTTAAATGAGCAGTTCTTC,CSVEDPGRELNEQFF
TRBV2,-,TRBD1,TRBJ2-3,TGTGCCAGCAGTGGTGACAGGGGCTCAGACACGCAGTATTTT,CASSGDRGSDTQYF
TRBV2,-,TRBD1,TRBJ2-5,TGTGCCAGTCAAGGACAGGGGGCTCAAGAGACCCAGTACTTC,CASQGQGAQETQYF